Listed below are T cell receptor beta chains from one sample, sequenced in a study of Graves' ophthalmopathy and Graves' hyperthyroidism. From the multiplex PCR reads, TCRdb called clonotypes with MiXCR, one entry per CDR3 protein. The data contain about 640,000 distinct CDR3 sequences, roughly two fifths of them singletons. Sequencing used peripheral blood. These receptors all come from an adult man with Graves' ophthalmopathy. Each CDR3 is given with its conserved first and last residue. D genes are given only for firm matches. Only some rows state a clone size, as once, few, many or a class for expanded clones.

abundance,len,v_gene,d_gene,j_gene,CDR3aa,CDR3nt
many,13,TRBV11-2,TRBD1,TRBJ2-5,CASAGTGRETQYF,TGTGCCTCGGCGGGGACAGGGAGAGAGACCCAGTACTTC
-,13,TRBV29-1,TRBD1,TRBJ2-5,CSAGGQAQETQYF,TGCAGCGCTGGGGGACAGGCACAAGAGACCCAGTACTTC
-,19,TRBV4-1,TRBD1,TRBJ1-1,CASSQDRMGTGPINTEAFF,TGCGCCAGCAGCCAAGATCGCATGGGGACAGGCCCTATTAACACTGAAGCTTTCTTT
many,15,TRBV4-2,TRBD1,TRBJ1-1,CASSQEDRGRTEAFF,TGTGCCAGCAGCCAAGAGGACAGGGGGCGAACTGAAGCTTTCTTT
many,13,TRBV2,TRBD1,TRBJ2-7,CASSRQGAYEQYF,TGTGCCAGCAGCCGACAGGGGGCCTACGAGCAGTACTTC
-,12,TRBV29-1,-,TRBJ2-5,CSGGTRDETQYF,TGCAGCGGGGGGACACGAGACGAGACCCAGTACTTC
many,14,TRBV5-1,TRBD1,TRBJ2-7,CASSFIDREYEQYF,TGCGCCAGCAGCTTTATTGACAGGGAATACGAGCAGTACTTC
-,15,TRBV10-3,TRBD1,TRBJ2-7,CAIRTGGRGTYEQYF,TGTGCCATCAGGACAGGTGGCAGGGGGACCTACGAGCAGTACTTC
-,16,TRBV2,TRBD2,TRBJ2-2,CASSDQLAGVNGELFF,TGTGCCAGCAGCGACCAACTAGCGGGAGTGAACGGGGAGCTGTTTTTT
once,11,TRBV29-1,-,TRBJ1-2,CSATGTDGYTF,TGCAGCGCAACCGGGACTGATGGCTACACCTTC
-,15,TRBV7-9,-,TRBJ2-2,CASSLPSPGGGELFF,TGTGCCAGCAGTTTACCCTCGCCGGGCGGCGGGGAGCTGTTTTTT
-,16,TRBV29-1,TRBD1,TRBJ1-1,CSFGATSGQEGTEAFF,TGCAGCTTCGGCGCCACCTCCGGACAGGAGGGCACTGAAGCTTTCTTT
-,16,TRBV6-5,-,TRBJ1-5,CASSGHGQGINQPQHF,TGTGCCAGCAGCGGACACGGACAAGGGATAAATCAGCCCCAGCATTTT
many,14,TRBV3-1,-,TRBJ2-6,CASSQDVGANVLTF,TGTGCCAGCAGCCAAGACGTGGGGGCCAACGTCCTGACTTTC
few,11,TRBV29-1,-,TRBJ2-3,CSVVGADTQYF,TGCAGCGTTGTTGGTGCAGATACGCAGTATTTT
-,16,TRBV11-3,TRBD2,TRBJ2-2,CASSFWWTSGTGELFF,TGTGCCAGCAGCTTTTGGTGGACTAGCGGGACCGGGGAGCTGTTTTTT
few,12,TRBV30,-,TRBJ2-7,CAWSGLGLEQYF,TGTGCCTGGAGTGGGTTGGGGCTCGAGCAGTACTTC
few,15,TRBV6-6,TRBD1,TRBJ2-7,CASSYLGQGEYEQYF,TGTGCCAGCAGTTACCTAGGACAGGGGGAGTACGAGCAGTACTTC
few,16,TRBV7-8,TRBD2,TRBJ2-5,CASSPPGSSGKETQYF,TGTGCCAGCAGCCCCCCCGGGAGTAGCGGGAAAGAGACCCAGTACTTC
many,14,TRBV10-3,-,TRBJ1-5,CAISQQDSNQPQHF,TGTGCCATCAGTCAACAGGATAGCAATCAGCCCCAGCATTTT
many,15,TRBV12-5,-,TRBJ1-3,CASGLGDISGNTIYF,TGTGCTAGTGGTTTGGGAGACATCTCTGGAAACACCATATATTTT
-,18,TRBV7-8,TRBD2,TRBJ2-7,CASSQGEGLGGSGDEQYF,TGTGCCAGCAGCCAAGGAGAGGGGTTGGGCGGGAGTGGGGACGAGCAGTACTTC
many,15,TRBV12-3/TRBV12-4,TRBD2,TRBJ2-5,CASSFGTSIQETQYF,TGTGCCAGCAGTTTCGGGACTAGCATCCAAGAGACCCAGTACTTC
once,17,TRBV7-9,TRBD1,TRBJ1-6,CASSLDRGPPFNQNLHF,TGTGCCAGCAGCCTAGACAGGGGGCCCCCCTTCAATCAGAATCTCCACTTT
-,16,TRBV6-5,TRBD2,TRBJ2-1,CASSYGGAGGVNEQFF,TGTGCCAGCAGTTACGGGGGAGCGGGGGGTGTGAATGAGCAGTTCTTC
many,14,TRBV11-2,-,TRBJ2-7,CASSLGLGTYEQYF,TGTGCCAGCAGCTTAGGGCTGGGGACCTACGAGCAGTACTTC
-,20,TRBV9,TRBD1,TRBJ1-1,CASSVETRTGHGTKETEAFF,TGTGCCAGCAGCGTCGAAACGAGGACAGGCCACGGGACCAAGGAAACTGAAGCTTTCTTT
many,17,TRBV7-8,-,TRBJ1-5,CASSLAGGRVGNQPQHF,TGTGCCAGCAGCTTAGCTGGGGGCCGGGTGGGCAATCAGCCCCAGCATTTT
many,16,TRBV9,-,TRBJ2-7,CASSVDMGASSYEQYF,TGTGCCAGCAGCGTAGATATGGGGGCTAGCTCCTACGAGCAGTACTTC
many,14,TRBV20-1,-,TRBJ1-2,CSARREGDGYGYTF,TGCAGTGCTCGGAGAGAGGGGGACGGCTATGGCTACACCTTC
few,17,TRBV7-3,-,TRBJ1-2,CASSQEIDRPREYGYTF,TGCGCCAGCAGCCAAGAAATAGACAGGCCTCGGGAGTATGGCTACACCTTC
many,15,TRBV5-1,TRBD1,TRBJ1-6,CASRLGQGTASPLHF,TGCGCCAGCAGACTGGGACAGGGGACGGCTTCACCCCTCCACTTT
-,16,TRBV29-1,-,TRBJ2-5,CSVDRAWTKDQETQYF,TGCAGCGTTGACAGGGCCTGGACTAAGGACCAAGAGACCCAGTACTTC
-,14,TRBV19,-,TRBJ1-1,CAWSTGAGNTEAFF,TGTGCCTGGAGCACCGGGGCAGGGAACACTGAAGCTTTCTTT
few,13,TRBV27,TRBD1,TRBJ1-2,CASRDGTGDGYTF,TGTGCCAGCAGGGATGGGACAGGGGATGGCTACACCTTC
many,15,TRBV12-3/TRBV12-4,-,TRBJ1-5,CASSSLRHSDQPQHF,TGTGCCAGCAGCTCCCTACGACATTCAGATCAGCCCCAGCATTTT
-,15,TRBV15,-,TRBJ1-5,CATSSWEGGNQPQHF,TGTGCCACCAGCAGCTGGGAAGGAGGCAATCAGCCCCAGCATTTT
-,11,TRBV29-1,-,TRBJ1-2,CSVVGAGGYTF,TGCAGCGTTGTTGGTGCAGGAGGCTACACCTTC
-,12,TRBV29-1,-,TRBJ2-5,CSVSLAQETQYF,TGCAGCGTGAGCCTAGCGCAAGAGACCCAGTACTTC
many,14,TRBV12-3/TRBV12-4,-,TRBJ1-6,CASSSRQSGSPLHF,TGTGCCAGCAGTTCCCGCCAGAGCGGTTCACCCCTCCACTTT